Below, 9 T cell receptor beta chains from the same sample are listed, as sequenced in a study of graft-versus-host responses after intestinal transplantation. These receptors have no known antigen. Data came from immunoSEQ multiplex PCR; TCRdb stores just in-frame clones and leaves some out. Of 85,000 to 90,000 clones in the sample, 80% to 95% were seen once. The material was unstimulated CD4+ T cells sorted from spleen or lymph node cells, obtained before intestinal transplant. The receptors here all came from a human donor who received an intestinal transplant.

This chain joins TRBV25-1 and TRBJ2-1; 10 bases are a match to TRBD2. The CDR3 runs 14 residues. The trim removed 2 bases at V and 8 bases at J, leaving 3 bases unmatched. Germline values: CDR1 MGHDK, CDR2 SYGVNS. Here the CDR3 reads CASSEIGLADEQFF. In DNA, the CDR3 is TGTGCCAGCAGTGAAATTGGACTAGCGGATGAGCAGTTCTTC.

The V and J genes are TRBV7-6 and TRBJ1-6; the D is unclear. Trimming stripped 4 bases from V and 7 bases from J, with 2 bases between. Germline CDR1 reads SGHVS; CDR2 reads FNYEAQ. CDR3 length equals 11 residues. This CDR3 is CASSSNSPLHF. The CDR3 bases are TGTGCCAGCAGCTCAAATTCACCCCTCCACTTT.

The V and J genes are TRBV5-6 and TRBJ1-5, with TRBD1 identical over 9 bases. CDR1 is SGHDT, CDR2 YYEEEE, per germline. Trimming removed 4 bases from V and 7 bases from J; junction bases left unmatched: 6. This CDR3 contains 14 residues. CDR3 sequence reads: CASSQQGAGQPQHF. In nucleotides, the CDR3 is TGTGCCAGCAGCCAACAGGGGGCGGGCCAGCCCCAGCATTTT. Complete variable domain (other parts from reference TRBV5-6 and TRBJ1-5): DAGVTQSPTHLIKTRGQQVTLRCSPKSGHDTVSWYQQALGQGPQFIFQYYEEEERQRGNFPDRFSGHQFPNYSSELNVNALLLGDSALYLCASSQQGAGQPQHFGDGTRLSIL.

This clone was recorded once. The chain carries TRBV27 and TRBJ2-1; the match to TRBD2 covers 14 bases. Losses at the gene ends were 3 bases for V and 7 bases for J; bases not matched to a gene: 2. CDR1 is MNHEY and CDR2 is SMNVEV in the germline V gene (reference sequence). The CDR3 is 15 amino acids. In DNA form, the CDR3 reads TGTGCCAGCAGTTTCGGACTAGCGGGAGGAAATGAGCAGTTCTTC. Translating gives CASSFGLAGGNEQFF.

In DNA form, the CDR3 reads TGTGCCAGCAGTTATACAGGGGGCGGCAATCAGCCCCAGCATTTT. Its translation: CASSYTGGGNQPQHF. The rearrangement joins TRBV2 to TRBJ1-5; 9 nucleotides align to TRBD1. CDR1 is SNHLY, CDR2 FYNNEI, per germline. The CDR3 has 15 residues. Losses at the gene ends were 5 bases for V and 2 bases for J; bases not matched to a gene: 4.

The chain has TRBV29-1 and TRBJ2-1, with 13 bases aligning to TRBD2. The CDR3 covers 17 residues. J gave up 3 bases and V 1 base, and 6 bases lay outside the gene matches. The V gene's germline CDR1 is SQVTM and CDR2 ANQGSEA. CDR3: CSVEGGLAGEYYNEQFF. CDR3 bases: TGCAGCGTTGAAGGCGGACTAGCGGGAGAGTACTACAATGAGCAGTTCTTC.

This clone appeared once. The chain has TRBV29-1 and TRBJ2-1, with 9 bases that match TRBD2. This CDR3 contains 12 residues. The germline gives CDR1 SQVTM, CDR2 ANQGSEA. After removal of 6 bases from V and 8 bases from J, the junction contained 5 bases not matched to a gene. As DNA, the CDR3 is TGCAGCGTAATAGCGGGAGTTGATGAGCAGTTCTTC. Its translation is CSVIAGVDEQFF.

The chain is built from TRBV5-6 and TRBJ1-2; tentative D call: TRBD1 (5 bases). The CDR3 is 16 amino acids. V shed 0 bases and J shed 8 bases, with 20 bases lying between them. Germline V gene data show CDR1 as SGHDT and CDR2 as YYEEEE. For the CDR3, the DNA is TGTGCCAGCAGCTTGGGATCGTCGGGGCCTCTTTGGGGCTACACCTTC. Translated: CASSLGSSGPLWGYTF.

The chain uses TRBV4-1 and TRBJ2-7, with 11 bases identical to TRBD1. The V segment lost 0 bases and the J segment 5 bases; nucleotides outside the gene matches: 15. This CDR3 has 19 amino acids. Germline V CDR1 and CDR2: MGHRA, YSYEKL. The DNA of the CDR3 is TGCGCCAGCAGCCAAGACTGGAGGACAGGGGGCTATAGGAGCCACGAGCAGTACTTC. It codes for CASSQDWRTGGYRSHEQYF.